Shown below are 3 T cell receptor beta chains from a single sample sequenced in a study of cytomegalovirus exposure and HLA in healthy donors (dated by TCRdb to the late 2010s). Library method: the immunoSEQ multiplex PCR assay. TCRdb limited this immuneACCESS table to in-frame rearrangements with V and J called. A share of clones is missing; checked studies link under half to unresolved V genes, and the rest is unexplained. In all, the sample holds about 130,000 clones, and under 90% of those were seen once. Of the sample, about 2% is held by the ten largest clones. The sample taken for sequencing was PBMCs. Receptors were obtained from a young woman in good health and CMV-seronegative.

The CDR3 is CASSSGQGGEQFF. As DNA, the CDR3 is TGCGCCAGCAGCTCGGGACAGGGGGGAGAGCAGTTCTTC. This chain uses TRBV5-1 with TRBJ2-1; 11 nucleotides match TRBD1. Germline values: CDR1 SGHRS, CDR2 YFSETQ. The CDR3 covers 13 residues. Losses at the gene ends were 3 bases for V and 10 bases for J; bases not matched to a gene: 3.

This chain joins TRBV18 and TRBJ1-5; tentative D call: TRBD1 (6 bases). Trimming removed 6 bases from V and 1 base from J, with 13 bases in between. Germline values: CDR1 KGHSH, CDR2 LQKENI. This CDR3 has 15 residues. CDR3 loop: CASSPDRLSNQPQHF. In DNA, the CDR3 is TGTGCCAGCTCGCCCGACAGGTTGAGCAATCAGCCCCAGCATTTT.

The chain is built from TRBV5-1 and TRBJ2-3; 9 bases are shared with TRBD1. The CDR3 contains 16 residues. Trimming removed 2 bases from V and 3 bases from J; junction bases left unmatched: 7. Looked up from germline, CDR1 is SGHRS and CDR2 is YFSETQ. This chain's CDR3 is CASSLQPGQGTDTQYF. CDR3 nucleotide sequence: TGCGCCAGCAGCTTACAGCCGGGACAGGGAACAGATACGCAGTATTTT.